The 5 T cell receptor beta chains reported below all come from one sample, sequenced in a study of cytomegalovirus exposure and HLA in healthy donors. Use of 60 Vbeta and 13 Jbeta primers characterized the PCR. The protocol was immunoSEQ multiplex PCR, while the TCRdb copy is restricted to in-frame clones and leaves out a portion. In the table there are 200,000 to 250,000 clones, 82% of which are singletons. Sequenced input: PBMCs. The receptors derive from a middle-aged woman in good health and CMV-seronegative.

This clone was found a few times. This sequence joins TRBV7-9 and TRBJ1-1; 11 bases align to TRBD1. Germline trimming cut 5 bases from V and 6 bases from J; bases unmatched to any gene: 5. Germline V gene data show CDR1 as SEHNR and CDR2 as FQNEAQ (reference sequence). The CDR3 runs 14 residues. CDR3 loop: CASSNGQGASEAFF. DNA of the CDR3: TGTGCCAGCAGCAACGGACAGGGGGCCTCTGAAGCTTTCTTT. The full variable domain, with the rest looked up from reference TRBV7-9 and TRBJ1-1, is DTGVSQNPRHKITKRGQNVTFRCDPISEHNRLYWYRQTLGQGPEFLTYFQNEAQLEKSRLLSDRFSAERPKGSFSTLEIQRTEQGDSAMYLCASSNGQGASEAFFGQGTRLTVV.

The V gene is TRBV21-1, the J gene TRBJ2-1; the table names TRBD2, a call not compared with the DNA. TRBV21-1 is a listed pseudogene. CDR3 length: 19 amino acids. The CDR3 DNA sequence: TGTGCCAGCAGCAATCAAAGCGCTGTACTTTTCGACGTGTGTCTCGAGCAGTTCTTC. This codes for CASSNQSAVLFDVCLEQFF.

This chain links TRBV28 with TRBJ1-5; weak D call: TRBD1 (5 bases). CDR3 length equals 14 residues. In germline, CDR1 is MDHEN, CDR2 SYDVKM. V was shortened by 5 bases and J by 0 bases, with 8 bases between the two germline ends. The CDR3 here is CASSGHYSNQPQHF. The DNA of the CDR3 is TGTGCCAGCAGTGGACACTATAGCAATCAGCCCCAGCATTTT.

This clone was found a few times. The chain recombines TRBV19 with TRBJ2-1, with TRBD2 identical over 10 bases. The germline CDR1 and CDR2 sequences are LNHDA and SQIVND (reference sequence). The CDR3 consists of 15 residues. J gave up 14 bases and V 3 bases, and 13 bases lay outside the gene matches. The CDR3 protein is CASSIGLAGVTLEFF. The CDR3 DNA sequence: TGTGCCAGTAGTATCGGTCTAGCGGGAGTCACTTTGGAGTTCTTC.

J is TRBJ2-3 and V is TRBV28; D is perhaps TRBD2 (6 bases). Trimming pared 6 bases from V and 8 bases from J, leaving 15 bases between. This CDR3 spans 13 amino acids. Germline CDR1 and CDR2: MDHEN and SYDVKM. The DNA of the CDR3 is TGTGCCAGCAGCTGGGAAAGGAGGGGTACGCAGTATTTT. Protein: CASSWERRGTQYF.